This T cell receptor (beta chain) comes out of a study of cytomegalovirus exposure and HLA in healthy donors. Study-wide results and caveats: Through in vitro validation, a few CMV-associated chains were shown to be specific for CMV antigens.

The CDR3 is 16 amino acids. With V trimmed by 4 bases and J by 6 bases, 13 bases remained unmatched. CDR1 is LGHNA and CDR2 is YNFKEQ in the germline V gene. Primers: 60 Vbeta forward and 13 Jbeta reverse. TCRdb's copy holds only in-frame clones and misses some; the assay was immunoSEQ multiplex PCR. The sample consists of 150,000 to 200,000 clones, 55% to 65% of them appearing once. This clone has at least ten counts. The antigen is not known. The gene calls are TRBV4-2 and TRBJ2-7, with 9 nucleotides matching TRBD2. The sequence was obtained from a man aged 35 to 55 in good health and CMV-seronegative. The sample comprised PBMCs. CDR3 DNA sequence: TGTGCCAGCAGCCCACGTGGGGCTAGCGGGGCAGGCGAGCAGTACTTC. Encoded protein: CASSPRGASGAGEQYF.